Only a few counts were recorded for the clone carrying this T cell receptor (beta chain). Its antigen is not identified. The sample is drawn from a study of early T cells in non-severe SARS-CoV-2 infection. The study, taken as a whole, reports: Sequences matched to VDJdb favored anti-spike CD8 responses, while private and CD4 specificities were missed.

A single record per CDR3 protein comes from TCRdb applying MiXCR to the 5' RACE reads. The sample includes fewer than 80,000 distinct CDR3 sequences, 12% of them seen just once. V was shortened by 5 bases and J by 7 bases, with 18 bases between the two germline ends. CDR3 length equals 14 residues. V is TRBV12-3 or TRBV12-4 and J is TRBJ2-7, with D perhaps TRBD2 (5 bases). Material: whole blood. This clonotype was sampled from an adult who was a healthcare worker with PCR-confirmed SARS-CoV-2 infection or an uninfected control (not recorded which). CDR3 nucleotide sequence: TGTGCCAGCAGTCCATTCAGGAGGTCCGGGGAGCAGTACTTC. It is translated as CASSPFRRSGEQYF.